Below, 11 T cell receptor beta chains from the same sample are listed, as sequenced in a study of Graves' ophthalmopathy and Graves' hyperthyroidism. Amplified material comprised TCR beta CDR3 regions derived from RNA transcripts. RT-PCR in the first round used HTBI primers; a second-round multiplex PCR followed. One entry per CDR3 protein, called by TCRdb with MiXCR from the multiplex PCR reads. The sample consists of some 410,000 distinct CDR3 sequences, under 25% of them appearing once. The sequenced sample was peripheral blood. Receptors originate from a woman between 18 and 30 years old with stable Graves' hyperthyroidism.

This clonotype was seen ten or more times. This chain connects TRBV29-1 to TRBJ1-1; 7 nucleotides align to TRBD1. Unmatched junction bases numbered 1, after V lost 6 bases and J lost 0 bases. This CDR3 has 12 amino acids. Germline CDR1 reads SQVTM; CDR2 reads ANQGSEA. This chain's CDR3 is CSVGTVNTEAFF. CDR3 DNA sequence: TGCAGCGTGGGGACAGTGAACACTGAAGCTTTCTTT.

This clonotype has ten or more counts. The chain links TRBV10-3 to TRBJ1-2; D unresolved. Trimming pared 0 bases from V and 7 bases from J, leaving 6 bases between. The CDR3 has 12 amino acids. Germline CDR1 reads ENHRY; CDR2 reads SYGVKD. DNA for the CDR3: TGTGCCATCAGTGAGTCTATAGGTGGCTACACCTTC. As protein: CAISESIGGYTF.

This clonotype showed up just a few times. This chain links TRBV5-1 with TRBJ1-1; 9 bases line up with TRBD1. Unmatched junction bases numbered 9, after V lost 4 bases and J lost 5 bases. This CDR3 is built from 15 residues. The germline V gene has CDR1 SGHRS and CDR2 YFSETQ. The CDR3 is CASSPGTGIGTEAFF. In DNA form, the CDR3 reads TGCGCCAGCAGCCCAGGGACAGGGATTGGGACTGAAGCTTTCTTT.

This clonotype was seen at least ten times. This sequence joins TRBV29-1 and TRBJ1-2, with 12 bases lining up with TRBD1. Trimming cost V 5 bases and J 8 bases; bases outside gene matches: 18. From germline, CDR1 is SQVTM and CDR2 ANQGSEA. This CDR3 region has 17 residues. This CDR3 reads CSVLRPPYSGTGGGYTF. In DNA, the CDR3 is TGCAGCGTTCTACGACCACCCTATTCTGGGACAGGGGGCGGCTACACCTTC. The full variable domain, rest sourced from reference TRBV29-1 and TRBJ1-2, is SAVISQKPSRDICQRGTSLTIQCQVDSQVTMMFWYRQQPGQSLTLIATANQGSEATYESGFVIDKFPISRPNLTFSTLTVSNMSPEDSSIYLCSVLRPPYSGTGGGYTFGSGTRLTVV.

This clonotype occurred many times. The CDR3 nucleotides are TGTGCCACCAGCAGAGATACCGGGGACGGGGCCAACGTCCTGACTTTC. It specifies CATSRDTGDGANVLTF. The V and J genes are TRBV15 and TRBJ2-6; D assignment may be TRBD1 or TRBD2 (5 bases each). CDR3 size: 16 residues. The V end lost 0 bases, the J end lost 4 bases, and 10 bases lay between the germline ends. Germline assignment: CDR1 LNHNV and CDR2 YYDKDF (reference sequence).

This clonotype was observed many times. The chain combines TRBV6-5 with TRBJ2-5; 8 positions agree with TRBD2. Trimming at V came to 5 bases and at J to 9 bases, leaving 11 bases not matched to a gene. The CDR3 totals 14 residues. Per the germline V gene, CDR1 is MNHEY and CDR2 is SVGAGI. The CDR3 coding sequence is TGTGCCAGCAGTCCTCGACAGTCCGGGGGGGCCCAGTACTTC. Translated: CASSPRQSGGAQYF.

The V gene is TRBV6-5, the J gene TRBJ1-6, with 9 bases matching TRBD1. V lost 4 bases, J lost 4 bases, and 8 bases stayed unmatched. Germline V gives CDR1 MNHEY, CDR2 SVGAGI. The CDR3 loop spans 17 amino acids. CDR3 amino acids: CASSSTGGAGYNSPLHF. The CDR3 DNA is TGTGCCAGCAGTTCCACAGGGGGCGCCGGTTATAATTCACCCCTCCACTTT.

This clonotype was observed a handful of times. V usage is TRBV7-9 and J usage is TRBJ2-7; D remains unclear. Trimming shortened V by 5 bases and J by 3 bases, and 17 bases separated the two germline ends. This CDR3 has 15 amino acids. Germline assignment: CDR1 SEHNR and CDR2 FQNEAQ (reference sequence). CDR3 coding DNA: TGTGCCAGCAGCCTACCTTTCGGACCGGACTACGAGCAGTACTTC. This codes for CASSLPFGPDYEQYF.

This clonotype was recorded many times. This rearrangement joins TRBV6-2 or TRBV6-3 to TRBJ2-7; a weak D match, TRBD2 (5 bases). The ends were cut back, 7 bases at V and 7 bases at J, with 17 bases in the middle. CDR3 size: 13 residues. Looked up from germline, CDR1 is MNHEY and CDR2 is SVGEGT. The CDR3 sequence is CASTHLPTGEQYF. CDR3 bases: TGTGCCAGCACCCACCTACCAACGGGGGAGCAGTACTTC.

This clonotype was seen a few times. Compared with germline, one end of the junction differs, possibly owing to a read error. This rearrangement joins TRBV6-1 to TRBJ2-2; 7 bases fit TRBD2. CDR1 and CDR2 from the germline V gene are MNHNS and SASEGT. CDR3 length equals 14 residues. CDR3 sequence reads: CASSTGGYTGELCF. The CDR3 DNA reads TGTGCCAGCAGTACGGGGGGATACACCGGGGAGCTGTGTTTT.

This clonotype occurred many times. The CDR3 loop reads CASRRDHNQPQHF. CDR3 nucleotides: TGTGCCAGTCGAAGGGACCACAATCAGCCCCAGCATTTT. The chain is built from TRBV19 and TRBJ1-5; D possibly corresponds to TRBD1 (5 bases). Between the trimmed V and J ends, which lost 8 bases and 3 bases, there was a span of 11 bases. Germline V lookup: CDR1 LNHDA, CDR2 SQIVND (reference sequence). CDR3 size: 13 residues.